This paragraph covers one T cell receptor beta chain sequence. Its antigen is unknown. The entry originates in a study of T-cell memory formation after mild COVID-19. TCRdb fed the 5' RACE reads into MiXCR, producing one record per CDR3 protein. The table lists approximately 570,000 distinct CDR3 sequences, more than 15% of them singletons. Study-level results: A second wave of clones peaked on day 37, and their SARS-CoV-2 specificity went unconfirmed. Shrinking CD4+ clones resided mostly in CM and EM, and CD8+ ones in EMRA. Clones contracting day 15 to 85 were balanced CD4/CD8; later expanders leaned CD4+.

The material sequenced was PBMCs or a T cell subset sorted from them (not recorded which). The sequence was collected from an adult woman who had mild COVID-19 (a few samples of this study predate the infection). Cell type and time point are not known.

CDR3 loop: CASSQASVYNEQFF. CDR3 DNA: TGTGCCAGCAGCCAAGCGAGCGTATACAATGAGCAGTTCTTC. The J gene is TRBJ2-1, the V gene TRBV14, with no clear D. The CDR3 covers 14 residues. Germline V gene data show CDR1 as SGHDN and CDR2 as FVKESK. V was clipped by 1 base and J by 4 bases, with 8 bases between them.